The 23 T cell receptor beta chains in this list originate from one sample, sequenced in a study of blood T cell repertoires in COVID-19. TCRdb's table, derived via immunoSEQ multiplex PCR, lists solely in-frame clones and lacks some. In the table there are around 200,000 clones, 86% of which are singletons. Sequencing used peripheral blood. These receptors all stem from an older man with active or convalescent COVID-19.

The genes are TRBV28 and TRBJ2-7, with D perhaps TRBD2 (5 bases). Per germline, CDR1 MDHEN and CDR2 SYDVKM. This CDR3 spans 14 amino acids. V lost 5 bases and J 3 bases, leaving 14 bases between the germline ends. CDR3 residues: CASSLFGKNYEQYF. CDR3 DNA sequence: TGTGCCAGCAGTCTCTTCGGGAAAAACTACGAGCAGTACTTC.

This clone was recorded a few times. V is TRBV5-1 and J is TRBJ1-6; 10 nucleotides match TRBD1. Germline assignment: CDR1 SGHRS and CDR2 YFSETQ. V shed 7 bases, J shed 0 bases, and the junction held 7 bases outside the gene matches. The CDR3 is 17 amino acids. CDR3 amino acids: CASRDRGRSSYNSPLHF. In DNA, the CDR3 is TGCGCCAGCCGGGACAGGGGCCGTAGCTCCTATAATTCACCCCTCCACTTT.

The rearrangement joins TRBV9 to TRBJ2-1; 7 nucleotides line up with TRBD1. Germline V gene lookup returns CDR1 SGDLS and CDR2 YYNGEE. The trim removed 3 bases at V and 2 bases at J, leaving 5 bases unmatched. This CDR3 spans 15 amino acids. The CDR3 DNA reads TGTGCCAGCAGCGACGGGACAGTTACCTACAATGAGCAGTTCTTC. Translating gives CASSDGTVTYNEQFF.

Here the CDR3 DNA reads TGTGCCAGCAGCCAATTTAGGATGGACACGGGTTACGAGCAGTACTTC. Its protein is CASSQFRMDTGYEQYF. The chain is built from TRBV16 and TRBJ2-7; TRBD1 is a possible D gene (5 bases). This CDR3 is built from 16 residues. Germline CDR1 reads KGHSY; CDR2 reads FQNENV. V was cut by 1 base and J by 4 bases, with 17 bases left in between.

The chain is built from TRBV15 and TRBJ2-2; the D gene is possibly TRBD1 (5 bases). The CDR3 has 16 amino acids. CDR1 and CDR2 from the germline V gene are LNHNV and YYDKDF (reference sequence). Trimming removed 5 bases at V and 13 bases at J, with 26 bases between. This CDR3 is CATSYSLHTNQGVLFF. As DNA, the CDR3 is TGTGCCACCAGCTATTCACTACATACCAACCAGGGCGTGCTGTTTTTT.

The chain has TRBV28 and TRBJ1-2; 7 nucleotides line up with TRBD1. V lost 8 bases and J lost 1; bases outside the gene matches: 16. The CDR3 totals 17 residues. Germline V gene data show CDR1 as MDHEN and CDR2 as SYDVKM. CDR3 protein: CASVAGRGQGLNYGYTF. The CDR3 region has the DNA TGTGCCAGCGTGGCCGGGAGGGGGCAGGGACTTAACTATGGCTACACCTTC.

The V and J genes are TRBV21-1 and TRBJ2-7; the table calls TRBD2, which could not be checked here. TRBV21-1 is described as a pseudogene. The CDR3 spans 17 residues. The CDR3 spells CASSKERRGEVPYEQYF. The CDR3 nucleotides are TGTGCCAGCAGCAAAGAGCGGAGGGGTGAGGTACCCTACGAGCAGTACTTC.

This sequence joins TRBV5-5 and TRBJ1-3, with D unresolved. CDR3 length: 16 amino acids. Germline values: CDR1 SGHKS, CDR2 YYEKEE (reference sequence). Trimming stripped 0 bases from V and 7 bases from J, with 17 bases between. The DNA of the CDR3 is TGTGCCAGCAGCTTGGTGGCAGGCTATGGTCTGAACACCATATATTTT. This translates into CASSLVAGYGLNTIYF.

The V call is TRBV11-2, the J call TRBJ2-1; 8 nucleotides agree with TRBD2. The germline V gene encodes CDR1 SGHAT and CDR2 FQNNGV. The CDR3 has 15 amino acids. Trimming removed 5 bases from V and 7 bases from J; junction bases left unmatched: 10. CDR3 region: CASSDRGLGRNEQFF. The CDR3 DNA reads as TGTGCCAGCAGCGACCGGGGACTAGGGAGAAATGAGCAGTTCTTC.

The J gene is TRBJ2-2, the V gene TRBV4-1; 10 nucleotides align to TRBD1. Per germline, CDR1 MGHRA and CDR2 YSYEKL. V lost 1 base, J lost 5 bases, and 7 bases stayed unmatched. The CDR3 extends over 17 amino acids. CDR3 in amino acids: CASSQGSDRGRTGELFF. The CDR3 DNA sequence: TGCGCCAGCAGCCAAGGTAGCGACAGGGGGCGAACCGGGGAGCTGTTTTTT.

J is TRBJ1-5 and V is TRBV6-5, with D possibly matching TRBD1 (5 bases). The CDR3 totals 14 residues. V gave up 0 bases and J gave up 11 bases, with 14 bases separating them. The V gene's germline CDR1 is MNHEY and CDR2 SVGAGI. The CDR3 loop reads CASSYSRVTAAQHF. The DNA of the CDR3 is TGTGCCAGCAGTTACTCCAGGGTGACGGCGGCCCAGCATTTT.

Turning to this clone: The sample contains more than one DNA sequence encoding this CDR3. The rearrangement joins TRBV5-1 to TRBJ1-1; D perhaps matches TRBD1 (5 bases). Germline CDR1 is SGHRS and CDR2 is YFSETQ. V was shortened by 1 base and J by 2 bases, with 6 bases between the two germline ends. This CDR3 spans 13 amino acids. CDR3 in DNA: TGCGCCAGCAGCTTGCAGGGTAACACTGAAGCTTTCTTT. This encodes CASSLQGNTEAFF.

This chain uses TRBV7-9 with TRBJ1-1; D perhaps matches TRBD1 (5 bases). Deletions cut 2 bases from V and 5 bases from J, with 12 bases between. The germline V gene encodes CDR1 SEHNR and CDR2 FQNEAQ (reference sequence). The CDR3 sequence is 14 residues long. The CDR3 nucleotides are TGTGCCAGCAGCTTACTTGGGGGAGGGACTGAAGCTTTCTTT. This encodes CASSLLGGGTEAFF.

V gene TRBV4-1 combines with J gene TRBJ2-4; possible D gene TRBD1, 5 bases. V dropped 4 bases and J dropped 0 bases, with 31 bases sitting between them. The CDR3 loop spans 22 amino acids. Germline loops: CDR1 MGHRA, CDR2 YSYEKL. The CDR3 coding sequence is TGCGCCAGCAGCCCTCCCTTTAGGGGTGTCAGGTTGGGGTCTGGAGCCAAAAACATTCAGTACTTC. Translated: CASSPPFRGVRLGSGAKNIQYF.

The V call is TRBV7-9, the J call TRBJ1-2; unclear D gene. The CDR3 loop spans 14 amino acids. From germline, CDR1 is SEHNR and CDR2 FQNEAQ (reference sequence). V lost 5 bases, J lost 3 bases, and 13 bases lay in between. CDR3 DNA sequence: TGTGCCAGCAGCCAACAGACCCCCCACTATGGCTACACCTTC. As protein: CASSQQTPHYGYTF.

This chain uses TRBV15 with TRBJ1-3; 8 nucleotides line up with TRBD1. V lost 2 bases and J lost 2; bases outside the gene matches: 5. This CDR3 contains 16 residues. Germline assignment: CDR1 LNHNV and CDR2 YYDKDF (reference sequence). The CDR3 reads CATSRKGQVAGNTIYF. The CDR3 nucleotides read TGTGCCACCAGCAGAAAGGGACAGGTAGCTGGAAACACCATATATTTT.

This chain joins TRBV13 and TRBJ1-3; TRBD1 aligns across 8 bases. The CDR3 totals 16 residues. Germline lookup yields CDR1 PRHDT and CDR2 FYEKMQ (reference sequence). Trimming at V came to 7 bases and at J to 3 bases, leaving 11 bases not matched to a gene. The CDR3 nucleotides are TGTGCCAGCACCTCACGGGCAGGGGGCTTTGGAAACACCATATATTTT. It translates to CASTSRAGGFGNTIYF.

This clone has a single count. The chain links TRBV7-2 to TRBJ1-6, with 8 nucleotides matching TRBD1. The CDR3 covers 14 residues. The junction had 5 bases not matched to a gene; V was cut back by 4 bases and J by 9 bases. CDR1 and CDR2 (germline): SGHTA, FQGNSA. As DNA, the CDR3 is TGTGCCAGCAGCTCCCAGGGGGCTGGTTCACCCCTCCACTTT. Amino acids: CASSSQGAGSPLHF.

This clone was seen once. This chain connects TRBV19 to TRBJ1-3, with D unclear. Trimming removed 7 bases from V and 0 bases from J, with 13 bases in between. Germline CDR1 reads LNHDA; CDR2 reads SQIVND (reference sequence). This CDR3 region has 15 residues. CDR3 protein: CASKTKPSSGNTIYF. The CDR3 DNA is TGTGCCAGTAAGACCAAACCTAGCTCTGGAAACACCATATATTTT.

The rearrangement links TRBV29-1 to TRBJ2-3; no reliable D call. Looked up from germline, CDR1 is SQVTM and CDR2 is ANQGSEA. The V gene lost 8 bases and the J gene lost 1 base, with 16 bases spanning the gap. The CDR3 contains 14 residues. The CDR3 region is CSYPPRSGTDTQYF. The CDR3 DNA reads TGCAGCTACCCACCCCGGTCCGGCACAGATACGCAGTATTTT.

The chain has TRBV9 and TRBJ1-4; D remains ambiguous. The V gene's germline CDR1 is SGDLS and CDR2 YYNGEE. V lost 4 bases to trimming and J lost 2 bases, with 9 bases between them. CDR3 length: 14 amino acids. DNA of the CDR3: TGTGCCAGCAGCTATTTCGGTACTAATGAAAAACTGTTTTTT. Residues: CASSYFGTNEKLFF.

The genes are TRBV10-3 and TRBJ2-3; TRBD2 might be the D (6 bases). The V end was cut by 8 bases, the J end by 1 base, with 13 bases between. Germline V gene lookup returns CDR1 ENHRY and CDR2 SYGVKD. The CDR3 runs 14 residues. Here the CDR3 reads CAIAYSGGTDTQYF. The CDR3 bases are TGTGCCATCGCCTATAGCGGAGGCACAGATACGCAGTATTTT.

CDR3 sequence: CASSQDPSPRPGNTIYF. In DNA form, the CDR3 reads TGTGCCAGCAGCCAAGACCCTAGCCCGCGCCCTGGAAACACCATATATTTT. The chain employs TRBV3-1 (or the pseudogene TRBV3-2) and TRBJ1-3; no reliable D call. The CDR3 is made up of 17 amino acids. V was trimmed by 0 bases and J by 2 bases, leaving 14 bases between them. The germline V gene has CDR1 LGHDT and CDR2 YNNKEL (reference sequence).